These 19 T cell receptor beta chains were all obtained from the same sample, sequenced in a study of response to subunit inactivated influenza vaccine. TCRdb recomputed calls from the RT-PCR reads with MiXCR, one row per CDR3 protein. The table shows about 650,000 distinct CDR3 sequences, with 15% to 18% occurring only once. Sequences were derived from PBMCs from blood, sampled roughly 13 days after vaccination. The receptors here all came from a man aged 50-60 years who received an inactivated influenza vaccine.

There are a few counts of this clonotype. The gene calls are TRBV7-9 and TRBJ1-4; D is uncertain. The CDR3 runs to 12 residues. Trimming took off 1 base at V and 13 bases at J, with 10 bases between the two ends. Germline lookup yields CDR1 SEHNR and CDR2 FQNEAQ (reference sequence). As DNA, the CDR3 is TGTGCCAGCAGCTTAGATTCGATTGGACTGTTTTTT. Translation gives CASSLDSIGLFF.

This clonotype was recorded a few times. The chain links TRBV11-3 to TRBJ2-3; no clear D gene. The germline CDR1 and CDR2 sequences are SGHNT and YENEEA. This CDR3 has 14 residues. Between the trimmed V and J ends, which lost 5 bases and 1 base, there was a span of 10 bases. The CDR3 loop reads CASSPQHRTDTQYF. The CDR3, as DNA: TGTGCCAGCAGCCCCCAACATCGCACAGATACGCAGTATTTT. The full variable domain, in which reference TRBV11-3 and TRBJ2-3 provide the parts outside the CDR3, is EAGVVQSPRYKIIEKKQPVAFWCNPISGHNTLYWYLQNLGQGPELLIRYENEEAVDDSQLPKDRFSAERLKGVDSTLKIQPAELGDSAVYLCASSPQHRTDTQYFGPGTRLTVL.

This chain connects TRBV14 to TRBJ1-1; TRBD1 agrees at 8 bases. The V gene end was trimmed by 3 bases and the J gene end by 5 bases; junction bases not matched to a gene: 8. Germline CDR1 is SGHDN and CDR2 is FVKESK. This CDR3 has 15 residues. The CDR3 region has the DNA TGTGCCAGCAGCCATCTTCAGGGGGCGAGAACTGAAGCTTTCTTT. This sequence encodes CASSHLQGARTEAFF.

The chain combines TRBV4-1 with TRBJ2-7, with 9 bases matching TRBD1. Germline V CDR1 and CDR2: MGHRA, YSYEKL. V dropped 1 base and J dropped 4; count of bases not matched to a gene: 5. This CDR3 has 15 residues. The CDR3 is CASSQALDRGYEQYF. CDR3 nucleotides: TGCGCCAGCAGCCAAGCTCTGGACAGGGGTTACGAGCAGTACTTC.

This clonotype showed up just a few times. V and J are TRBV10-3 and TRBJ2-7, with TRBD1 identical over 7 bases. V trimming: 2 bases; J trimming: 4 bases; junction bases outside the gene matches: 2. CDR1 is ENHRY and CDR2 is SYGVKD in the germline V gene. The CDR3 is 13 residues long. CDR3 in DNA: TGTGCCATCAGTGAGCCACAGGGGTACGAGCAGTACTTC. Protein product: CAISEPQGYEQYF.

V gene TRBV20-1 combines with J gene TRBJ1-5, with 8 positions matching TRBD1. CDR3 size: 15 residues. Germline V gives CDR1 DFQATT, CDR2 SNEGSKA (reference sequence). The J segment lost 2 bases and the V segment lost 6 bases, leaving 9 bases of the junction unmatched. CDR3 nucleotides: TGCAGTGCAATCCCCACAGGGGGTGGCAATCAGCCCCAGCATTTT. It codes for CSAIPTGGGNQPQHF.

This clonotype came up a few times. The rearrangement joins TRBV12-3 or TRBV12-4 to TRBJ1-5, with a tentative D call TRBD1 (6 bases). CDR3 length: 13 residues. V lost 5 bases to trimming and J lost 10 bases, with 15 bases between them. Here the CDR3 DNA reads TGTGCCAGCAGTCGGGACCCGGGGGGCCCCCAGCATTTT. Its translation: CASSRDPGGPQHF.

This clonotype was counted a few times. The CDR3 DNA follows: TGTGCCAGCAGCCCTATTCACAGGGGGCTGGATTACAATGAGCAGTTCTTC. This sequence encodes CASSPIHRGLDYNEQFF. This chain uses TRBV13 with TRBJ2-1; 9 bases are shared with TRBD1. The CDR3 is 17 residues long. Germline CDR1 and CDR2: PRHDT and FYEKMQ (reference sequence). The J segment lost 4 bases and the V segment lost 5 bases, leaving 12 bases of the junction unmatched.

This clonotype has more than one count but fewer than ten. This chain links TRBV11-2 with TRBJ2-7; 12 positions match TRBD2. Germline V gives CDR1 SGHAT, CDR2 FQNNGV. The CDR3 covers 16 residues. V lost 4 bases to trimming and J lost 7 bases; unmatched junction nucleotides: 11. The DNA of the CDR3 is TGTGCCAGCAGCTCAATGGGTTCTAGCGGGAGGGGTGAGCAGTACTTC. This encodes CASSSMGSSGRGEQYF.

CDR3 nucleotides: TGTGCCAGCAGTGAAGTAGCGGGGGAACCAGATACGCAGTATTTT. This sequence encodes CASSEVAGEPDTQYF. The rearrangement uses TRBV2 and TRBJ2-3, with 9 bases fitting TRBD2. The length of the CDR3 is 15 residues. The V segment lost 1 base and the J segment 4 bases; nucleotides outside the gene matches: 3. CDR1 is SNHLY and CDR2 is FYNNEI in the germline V gene. Looking up the rest from reference TRBV2 and TRBJ2-3 gives the full variable domain: EPEVTQTPSHQVTQMGQEVILRCVPISNHLYFYWYRQILGQKVEFLVSFYNNEISEKSEIFDDQFSVERPDGSNFTLKIRSTKLEDSAMYFCASSEVAGEPDTQYFGPGTRLTVL.

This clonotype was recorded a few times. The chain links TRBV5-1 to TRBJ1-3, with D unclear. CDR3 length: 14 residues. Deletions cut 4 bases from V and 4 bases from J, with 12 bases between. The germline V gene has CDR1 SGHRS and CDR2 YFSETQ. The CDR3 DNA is TGCGCCAGCAGCGACCAAGGCTTAGGAAACACCATATATTTT. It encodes CASSDQGLGNTIYF.

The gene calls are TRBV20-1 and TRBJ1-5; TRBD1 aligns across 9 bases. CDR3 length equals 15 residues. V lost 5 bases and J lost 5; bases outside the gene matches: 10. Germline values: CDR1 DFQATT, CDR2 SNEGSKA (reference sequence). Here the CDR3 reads CSASVPTGGHQPQHF. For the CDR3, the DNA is TGCAGTGCTTCCGTACCAACAGGGGGCCATCAGCCCCAGCATTTT.

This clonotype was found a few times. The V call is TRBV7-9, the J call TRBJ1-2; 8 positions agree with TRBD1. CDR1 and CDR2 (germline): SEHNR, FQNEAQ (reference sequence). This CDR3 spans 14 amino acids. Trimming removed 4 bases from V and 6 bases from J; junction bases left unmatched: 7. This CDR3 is CASSSPGQGNGYTF. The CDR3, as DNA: TGTGCCAGCAGCTCGCCCGGACAGGGAAATGGCTACACCTTC.

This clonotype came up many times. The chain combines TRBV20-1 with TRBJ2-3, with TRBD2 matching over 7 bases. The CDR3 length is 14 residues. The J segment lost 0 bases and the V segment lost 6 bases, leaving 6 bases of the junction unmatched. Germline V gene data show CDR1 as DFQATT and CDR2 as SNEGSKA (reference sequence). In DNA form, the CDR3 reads TGCAGTGCAAACCGCGGGGGAAGCACAGATACGCAGTATTTT. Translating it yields CSANRGGSTDTQYF.

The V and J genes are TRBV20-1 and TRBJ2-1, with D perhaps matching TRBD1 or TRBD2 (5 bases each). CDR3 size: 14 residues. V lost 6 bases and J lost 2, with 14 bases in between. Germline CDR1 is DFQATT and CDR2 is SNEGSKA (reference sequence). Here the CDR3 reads CSARSGTTYNEQFF. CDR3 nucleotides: TGCAGTGCCAGATCCGGGACCACCTACAATGAGCAGTTCTTC.

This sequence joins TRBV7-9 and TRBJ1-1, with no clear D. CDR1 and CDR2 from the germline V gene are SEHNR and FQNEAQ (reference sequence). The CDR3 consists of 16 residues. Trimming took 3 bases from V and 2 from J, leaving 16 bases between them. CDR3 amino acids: CASSFPSGQRNTEAFF. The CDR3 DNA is TGTGCCAGCAGCTTCCCGAGTGGGCAGAGAAACACTGAAGCTTTCTTT. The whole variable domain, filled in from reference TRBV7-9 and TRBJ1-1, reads DTGVSQNPRHKITKRGQNVTFRCDPISEHNRLYWYRQTLGQGPEFLTYFQNEAQLEKSRLLSDRFSAERPKGSFSTLEIQRTEQGDSAMYLCASSFPSGQRNTEAFFGQGTRLTVV.

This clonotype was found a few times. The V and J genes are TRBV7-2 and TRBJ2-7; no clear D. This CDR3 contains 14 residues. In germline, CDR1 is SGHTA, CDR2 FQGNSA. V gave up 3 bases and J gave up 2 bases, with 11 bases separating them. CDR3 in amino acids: CASSLDGNPYEQYF. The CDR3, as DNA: TGTGCCAGCAGCTTGGACGGAAACCCCTACGAGCAGTACTTC. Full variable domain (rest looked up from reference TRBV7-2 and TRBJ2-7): GAGVSQSPSNKVTEKGKDVELRCDPISGHTALYWYRQSLGQGLEFLIYFQGNSAPDKSGLPSDRFSAERTGGSVSTLTIQRTQQEDSAVYLCASSLDGNPYEQYFGPGTRLTVT.

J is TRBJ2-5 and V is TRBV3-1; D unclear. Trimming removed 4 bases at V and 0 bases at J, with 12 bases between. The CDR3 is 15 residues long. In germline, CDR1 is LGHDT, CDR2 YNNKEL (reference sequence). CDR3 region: CASSPLLGNQETQYF. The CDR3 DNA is TGTGCCAGCAGCCCCCTTTTAGGAAACCAAGAGACCCAGTACTTC.

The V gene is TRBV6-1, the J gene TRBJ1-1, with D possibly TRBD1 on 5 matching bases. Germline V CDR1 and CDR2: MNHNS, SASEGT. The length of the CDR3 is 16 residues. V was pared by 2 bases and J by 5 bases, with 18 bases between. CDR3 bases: TGTGCCAGCAGTGAAACCCTCGGGAGGGGAGTTACTGAAGCTTTCTTT. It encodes CASSETLGRGVTEAFF.